This record looks at one T cell receptor beta chain sequence and its context. Its specificity is not known. Germline CDR1 SNHLY, CDR2 FYNNEI. V lost 4 bases to trimming and J lost 6 bases; unmatched junction nucleotides: 7. The CDR3 is 14 residues long. The source of the sample is a study of T cell responses to AZD1222 COVID-19 vaccine. The assay was immunoSEQ multiplex PCR, and TCRdb's table has in-frame clones only and misses some. The table lists approximately 140,000 clones, 75% to 95% of them singletons. General study findings and limits: Scientists sampled the repertoires only once the peak T cell response had passed.

The chain has TRBV2 and TRBJ2-3; 7 bases line up with TRBD1. The receptor was derived from an adult who received the AZD1222 COVID-19 vaccine. The sequenced sample was peripheral blood, obtained 28 days after the second AZD1222 dose. The CDR3 sequence: CASSGQGRSDTQYF. CDR3 DNA sequence: TGTGCCAGCAGTGGACAGGGAAGGTCGGATACGCAGTATTTT.